This TCR beta chain was retrieved from a study of graft-versus-host responses after intestinal transplantation (dated by TCRdb to the early 2020s). Study-level background: The transplants that recipients got were multivisceral, liver-intestinal, or isolated intestinal. Every recipient was given anti-thymocyte globulin induction, followed by 3 to 4 years of maintenance tacrolimus and steroids. Bulk TCR-beta CDR3 sequencing was used to track graft-versus-host and host-versus-graft alloreactive T cell clones in the graft, circulation and bone marrow after intestinal transplantation. Alloreactive clones were identified by sequencing pre-transplant mixed lymphocyte reaction products and comparing these products with unstimulated pre-transplant donor and recipient T cells. A cohort of roughly 25 intestinal transplant recipients, including one retransplant, was enrolled, and 3 patients lacking pretransplant specimens were excluded. A peak of at least 4% donor T cells among recipient peripheral blood mononuclear cells was the definition used for donor T cell macrochimerism. Rather than being sequenced by the commercial service, samples from a few later patients were sequenced in-house on an Illumina MiSeq and processed with MiXCR.

Broad study findings and their caveats: In the allografts of patients with donor T cell macrochimerism, GvH to HvG T cell clonal ratios were high. GvH clones were detected in recipient bone marrow, and some appeared earlier in ileal mucosa or blood, consistent with an intestinal mucosal origin. The conclusions were limited by the relatively low number and heterogeneity of the intestinal transplant patients. Early after transplant, peak levels of circulating GvH clones were associated with declines in HvG clones.

A remark on this clone: No cognate antigen has been identified for it. Nothing much larger sits one base from this clone, and base qualities are not available.

The receptor library was made with the immunoSEQ multiplex PCR assay. For most patients, genomic DNA was subjected to high-throughput TCR-beta CDR3 sequencing by Adaptive Biotechnologies. Concerning the study's data processing: TCR sequencing data were retrieved from Adaptive's ImmunoSEQ software for 15 to 20 patients, whereas a few other patients were processed with MiXCR and VDJtools. CDR3 nucleotide sequences shared between donor and recipient were removed because the origin of such sequences could not be assigned. To be classed as alloreactive, a clone needed at least 2-fold expansion over unstimulated cells and a minimum CFSE-low frequency of 0.002% (template counts) or 0.001% (read counts). A clone was considered mappable if detected in the sequenced pre-transplant spleen, lymph node, or MLR CFSE-low populations of the donor or recipient. Cumulative frequency of alloreactive clones was calculated as a percentage of all sequences weighted by copy number. The table was pulled from immuneACCESS by TCRdb, which kept in-frame rearrangements only. Such tables lose some clones; where checked, under half of the loss comes from unresolved V genes, and the rest has no known cause. D and trimming were read from the DNA, whereas the V and J calls and clone size are those reported in that table. The sample records about 77,000 clones, 80% to 95% of which are singletons. Of the sample, about 0.63% falls within the top ten clones.

The CDR3 measures 12 amino acids from cysteine to phenylalanine. The only DNA kept is the CDR3, 36 bases in frame from the first base. CDR1 and CDR2 are drawn from the germline V gene: SGHTA, FQGNSA. The junction shows trimming of 5 bases on V and 6 bases on J, plus 8 bases between the germline ends. Blood samples were collected up to 4 times in the first month after transplant and then at least monthly when available. The TCR was taken from a human patient who received an intestinal transplant, so some T cells may come from the graft donor. Recombination linked TRBV7-2 to TRBJ2-1, with no reliable assignment of the D segment. The sample in question was PBMCs, obtained 98 days after intestinal transplantation. This receptor carries the CDR3 CASSILGNEQFF. The DNA sequence is as follows: TGTGCCAGCAGCATCCTAGGCAATGAGCAGTTCTTC.